This T cell receptor (beta chain) was sequenced during a study of cytomegalovirus exposure and HLA in healthy donors. Every donor was a healthy person donating bone marrow. Worth noting for this clone: Its matching antigen is unknown.

Primers: 60 Vbeta forward and 13 Jbeta reverse. The method was immunoSEQ multiplex PCR; TCRdb's version includes in-frame clones alone and lacks a portion of them. The sample has 200,000 to 300,000 clones; around 80% are singletons. CDR3 length: 13 amino acids. CDR1 SGDLS and CDR2 YYNGEE come from the germline V gene. The V gene lost 0 bases and the J gene lost 4 bases, with 7 bases spanning the gap. Findings and caveats of the study: Analysis was carried out at a later point, and it linked a missense DCLRE1C variant to TCR beta V- and J-gene trimming. The authors confirmed in vitro that three CMV-associated chains were specific for CMV antigens.

Sequences were obtained from PBMCs. This clonotype was sampled from a boy between 10 and 17 years old in good health and CMV-seronegative. This sequence joins TRBV9 and TRBJ1-1; D is uncertain. CDR3 DNA sequence: TGTGCCAGCAGCGTAGCCAGGCCCACTGAAGCTTTCTTT. As protein: CASSVARPTEAFF.